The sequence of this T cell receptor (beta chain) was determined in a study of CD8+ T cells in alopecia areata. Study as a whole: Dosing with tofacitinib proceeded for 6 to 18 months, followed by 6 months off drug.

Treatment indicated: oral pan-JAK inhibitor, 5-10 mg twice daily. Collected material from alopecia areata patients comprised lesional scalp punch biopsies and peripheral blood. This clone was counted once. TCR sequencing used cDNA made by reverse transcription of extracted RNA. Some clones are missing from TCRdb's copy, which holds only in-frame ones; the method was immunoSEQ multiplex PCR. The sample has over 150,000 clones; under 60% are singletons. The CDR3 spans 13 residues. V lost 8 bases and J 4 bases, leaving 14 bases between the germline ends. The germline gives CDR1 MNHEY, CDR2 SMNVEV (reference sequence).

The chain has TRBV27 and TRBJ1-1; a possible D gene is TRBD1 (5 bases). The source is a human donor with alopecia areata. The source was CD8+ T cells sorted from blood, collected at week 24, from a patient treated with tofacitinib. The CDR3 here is CASGSGSGTEAFF. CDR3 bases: TGTGCCAGCGGATCAGGGTCGGGCACTGAAGCTTTCTTT.